The 22 T cell receptor beta chains below all came from one sample that was sequenced in a study of response to subunit inactivated influenza vaccine. TCRdb passed the RT-PCR reads through MiXCR, listing each CDR3 protein once. The data show some 640,000 distinct CDR3 sequences, approximately 15% seen once. The starting material was PBMCs from blood, obtained 14 to 15 days before vaccination. These receptors were taken from a man in his fifties or sixties who received an inactivated influenza vaccine.

This clonotype was seen only a few times. The chain is built from TRBV6-5 and TRBJ2-5; 9 bases match TRBD1. Trimming cost V 2 bases and J 4 bases; bases outside gene matches: 5. The CDR3 has 15 residues. CDR1 is MNHEY, CDR2 SVGAGI, per germline. CDR3 coding DNA: TGTGCCAGCAGTTACGCTCCGACAGGGGGAGAGACCCAGTACTTC. Amino acids: CASSYAPTGGETQYF.

J is TRBJ2-2 and V is TRBV12-3 or TRBV12-4, with D hard to call. Trimming cost V 5 bases and J 7 bases, with 8 bases left between them. The CDR3 covers 12 residues. CDR3 loop: CASSGVDGELFF. CDR3 bases: TGTGCCAGCAGTGGGGTGGACGGGGAGCTGTTTTTT.

This clonotype was seen a handful of times. V is TRBV5-1 and J is TRBJ2-7; D not certain. The CDR3 consists of 13 residues. Germline V gene lookup returns CDR1 SGHRS and CDR2 YFSETQ. Trimming removed 4 bases at V and 1 base at J, with 9 bases between. The CDR3 sequence: CASSDPPSYEQYF. The CDR3 region has the DNA TGCGCCAGCAGCGACCCGCCTTCCTACGAGCAGTACTTC.

The rearrangement links TRBV5-4 to TRBJ2-7; D is uncertain. The V and J ends lost 4 bases and 5 bases respectively, with 13 bases between them. The CDR3 contains 13 residues. Germline V gives CDR1 SGHNT, CDR2 YYREEE (reference sequence). CDR3 coding DNA: TGTGCCAGCAGCCCCGGGCTCCACAACGAGCAGTACTTC. As protein: CASSPGLHNEQYF.

This clonotype turned up a few times. The rearrangement links TRBV20-1 to TRBJ2-7; tentatively, D is TRBD2 (6 bases). CDR1 is DFQATT, CDR2 SNEGSKA, per germline (reference sequence). V was cut by 0 bases and J by 3 bases, with 15 bases left in between. This CDR3 contains 15 residues. CDR3 region: CSARDLRPGVYEQYF. As DNA, the CDR3 is TGCAGTGCTAGAGATCTGCGACCGGGGGTCTACGAGCAGTACTTC.

Of note for this clonotype: One junction end does not reproduce the germline sequence, and a read error may be involved. The V call is TRBV20-1, the J call TRBJ2-5; TRBD1 matches 8 bases. The CDR3 loop spans 19 amino acids. Looked up from germline, CDR1 is DFQATT and CDR2 is SNEGSKA (reference sequence). The DNA of the CDR3 is TGCTGTGCTAGATCCGACAGGGGTAATCCTCCAAGAGACCTAGGGGCCCAGTACTTC. The encoded protein is CCARSDRGNPPRDLGAQYF.

The rearrangement uses TRBV3-1 and TRBJ1-6, with a tentative D call TRBD1 (5 bases). Germline V gene sequence: CDR1 LGHDT, CDR2 YNNKEL (reference sequence). Trimming removed 3 bases at V and 9 bases at J, with 12 bases between. This CDR3 is 14 amino acids long. The CDR3 reads CASSHIQGGSPLHF. CDR3 sequence (DNA): TGTGCCAGCAGCCATATTCAGGGAGGTTCACCCCTCCACTTT.

This clonotype has ten or more counts. CDR3 nucleotides: TGTGCCAGCAGCACACGGATCAGTGCCACAGATACGCAGTATTTT. Its translation: CASSTRISATDTQYF. The chain has TRBV28 and TRBJ2-3; the D is unclear. This CDR3 region has 15 residues. V was shortened by 6 bases and J by 2 bases, with 15 bases between the two germline ends. Germline V lookup: CDR1 MDHEN, CDR2 SYDVKM. Together with reference TRBV28 and TRBJ2-3, the CDR3 gives the full variable domain: DVKVTQSSRYLVKRTGEKVFLECVQDMDHENMFWYRQDPGLGLRLIYFSYDVKMKEKGDIPEGYSVSREKKERFSLILESASTNQTSMYLCASSTRISATDTQYFGPGTRLTVL.

This clonotype was seen more than once but under ten times. The V gene is TRBV5-1, the J gene TRBJ2-1, with D perhaps TRBD2 (5 bases). Trimming cost V 0 bases and J 5 bases, with 15 bases left between them. Per the germline V gene, CDR1 is SGHRS and CDR2 is YFSETQ. This CDR3 spans 16 amino acids. CDR3: CASSLAVAQNDNEQFF. The CDR3 bases are TGCGCCAGCAGCTTGGCGGTAGCGCAGAACGACAATGAGCAGTTCTTC.

This chain joins TRBV5-8 and TRBJ2-1, with 13 bases aligning to TRBD2. CDR3 length: 14 amino acids. CDR1 and CDR2 from the germline V gene are SGHTS and YDEGEE. The V segment lost 4 bases and the J segment 8 bases; nucleotides outside the gene matches: 3. CDR3 DNA: TGTGCCAGCAGCCGACTAGCGGGGGGAGATGAGCAGTTCTTC. Residues: CASSRLAGGDEQFF.

V is TRBV20-1 and J is TRBJ2-7; no clear D gene. Trimming left V 6 bases short and J 3 bases short, with 18 bases between. Germline-derived CDR1 and CDR2 are DFQATT and SNEGSKA (reference sequence). This CDR3 has 14 amino acids. The CDR3 region is CSARSTTDLYEQYF. The CDR3 DNA sequence: TGCAGTGCCCGATCTACTACAGATCTCTACGAGCAGTACTTC.

This chain connects TRBV3-1 to TRBJ2-2, with 7 nucleotides matching TRBD2. Germline trimming cut 4 bases from V and 0 bases from J; bases unmatched to any gene: 11. Per the germline V gene, CDR1 is LGHDT and CDR2 is YNNKEL (reference sequence). The length of the CDR3 is 18 residues. The CDR3 DNA reads TGTGCCAGCAGCCTCACTCCGCTAGCGGTCGCGAACACCGGGGAGCTGTTTTTT. It is translated as CASSLTPLAVANTGELFF.

The genes are TRBV25-1 and TRBJ2-6; 8 bases map to TRBD1. Germline CDR1 is MGHDK and CDR2 is SYGVNS. CDR3 length equals 19 residues. Trimming at V came to 3 bases and at J to 0 bases, leaving 10 bases not matched to a gene. The CDR3 DNA is TGTGCCAGCAGTGATTACGGACAGGGAACCTTCTCTGGGGCCAACGTCCTGACTTTC. Translating gives CASSDYGQGTFSGANVLTF. The variable domain in full, with the rest retrieved from reference TRBV25-1 and TRBJ2-6, is EADIYQTPRYLVIGTGKKITLECSQTMGHDKMYWYQQDPGMELHLIHYSYGVNSTEKGDLSSESTVSRIRTEHFPLTLESARPSHTSQYLCASSDYGQGTFSGANVLTFGAGSRLTVL.

The CDR3 DNA reads as TGTGCCAGCAGTTTGACCCCCAGCAATGAGCAGTTCTTC. It specifies CASSLTPSNEQFF. The chain links TRBV12-3 or TRBV12-4 to TRBJ2-1; no clear D. V was cut by 3 bases and J by 6 bases, with 9 bases left in between. CDR3 size: 13 residues.

This clonotype was counted ten times or more. The chain joins TRBV7-2 to TRBJ2-7; 9 positions match TRBD2. The ends lost 1 base at V and 4 bases at J; junction bases unmatched: 8. The CDR3 is 16 amino acids. From germline, CDR1 is SGHTA and CDR2 FQGNSA. The CDR3 loop reads CASSLVAGGIGYEQYF. CDR3 nucleotide sequence: TGTGCCAGCAGCTTAGTCGCGGGGGGGATCGGGTACGAGCAGTACTTC.

This sequence joins TRBV20-1 and TRBJ2-7, with TRBD2 matching 11 bases. The CDR3 has 14 amino acids. Germline lookup yields CDR1 DFQATT and CDR2 SNEGSKA (reference sequence). V was clipped by 6 bases and J by 4 bases; unmatched bases: 8. The CDR3 DNA sequence: TGCAGTGCCAGCAGGCTAGCGGGAGGATACGAGCAGTACTTC. Translation gives CSASRLAGGYEQYF.

CDR3 in amino acids: CASSSPRGTQYF. The CDR3 DNA follows: TGTGCCAGCAGTTCTCCCAGGGGGACCCAGTACTTC. The chain uses TRBV27 and TRBJ2-5; D possibly corresponds to TRBD1 (6 bases). CDR1 and CDR2 from the germline V gene are MNHEY and SMNVEV (reference sequence). The V end lost 4 bases, the J end lost 7 bases, and 10 bases lay between the germline ends. This CDR3 region has 12 residues.

This clonotype was found many times. This chain uses TRBV5-6 with TRBJ1-3; D is unresolved. This CDR3 comprises 15 residues. The germline V gene encodes CDR1 SGHDT and CDR2 YYEEEE. V lost 1 base and J lost 4, with 12 bases in between. CDR3 residues: CASSLYTRLGNTIYF. The CDR3 bases are TGTGCCAGCAGCTTGTACACCCGGCTGGGAAACACCATATATTTT.

A few counts support this clonotype. This chain joins TRBV11-2 and TRBJ1-2; no reliable D call. Germline V gene lookup returns CDR1 SGHAT and CDR2 FQNNGV. This CDR3 is 13 amino acids long. V was shortened by 5 bases and J by 4 bases, with 11 bases between the two germline ends. The CDR3 sequence is CASSLVEGYGYTF. DNA of the CDR3: TGTGCCAGCAGCCTGGTGGAGGGCTATGGCTACACCTTC.

This clonotype was counted a few times. The chain combines TRBV29-1 with TRBJ2-5; the D is unclear. CDR1 is SQVTM, CDR2 ANQGSEA, per germline. CDR3 length equals 15 residues. Trimming took off 6 bases at V and 7 bases at J, with 24 bases between the two ends. CDR3 region: CSVPEDAMPRRTQYF. CDR3 DNA: TGCAGCGTCCCCGAAGATGCAATGCCTCGTAGGACCCAGTACTTC.

In this sample, this clonotype turned up a few times. The rearrangement links TRBV29-1 to TRBJ1-2; D is undetermined. Germline V CDR1 and CDR2: SQVTM, ANQGSEA. The CDR3 is 12 amino acids. V was shortened by 5 bases and J by 3 bases, with 10 bases between the two germline ends. The CDR3, as DNA: TGCAGCGTTCGGCGTGAGGACTATGGCTACACCTTC. Its translation: CSVRREDYGYTF.

This sequence joins TRBV11-3 and TRBJ2-7; D gene ambiguous. Trimming cost V 0 bases and J 5 bases, with 11 bases left between them. The germline gives CDR1 SGHNT, CDR2 YENEEA. The CDR3 runs to 14 residues. This CDR3 reads CASSLDSVTHEQYF. CDR3 nucleotide sequence: TGTGCCAGCAGCTTAGATAGTGTAACCCACGAGCAGTACTTC. Complete variable domain (other parts from reference TRBV11-3 and TRBJ2-7): EAGVVQSPRYKIIEKKQPVAFWCNPISGHNTLYWYLQNLGQGPELLIRYENEEAVDDSQLPKDRFSAERLKGVDSTLKIQPAELGDSAVYLCASSLDSVTHEQYFGPGTRLTVT.